These 2 T cell receptor beta chains were all obtained from the same sample, sequenced in a study of shared clonotypes between healthy human individuals. Produced via immunoSEQ multiplex PCR; TCRdb's table is partial and in-frame only. The sample holds millions of clones, approximately 94% seen once. The material sequenced was naive CD4+ T cells sorted from blood. As to subset: CD45RA+ positively selected. The receptor source for this set is a man aged 18 to 30 in good health.

As regards this clone: The sample holds other DNA sequences that translate to the same CDR3. The rearrangement joins TRBV28 to TRBJ1-4; TRBD1 is a possible D gene (5 bases). The V end lost 2 bases, the J end lost 2 bases, and 9 bases lay between the germline ends. Germline V gene sequence: CDR1 MDHEN, CDR2 SYDVKM. This CDR3 comprises 15 residues. CDR3 in amino acids: CASSLQGATNEKLFF. The CDR3 DNA reads as TGTGCCAGCAGTTTACAGGGTGCCACTAATGAAAAACTGTTTTTT. Full variable domain (outside the CDR3, taken from reference TRBV28 and TRBJ1-4): DVKVTQSSRYLVKRTGEKVFLECVQDMDHENMFWYRQDPGLGLRLIYFSYDVKMKEKGDIPEGYSVSREKKERFSLILESASTNQTSMYLCASSLQGATNEKLFFGSGTQLSVL.

Only one count was recorded for this clone. The J gene is TRBJ1-2, the V gene TRBV9; D uncertain. The CDR3 runs 15 residues. V lost 3 bases to trimming and J lost 7 bases, with 19 bases between them. Germline lookup yields CDR1 SGDLS and CDR2 YYNGEE. CDR3 region: CASSAMSSAGGGYTF. The CDR3 DNA reads as TGTGCCAGCAGCGCGATGTCATCAGCGGGTGGTGGCTACACCTTC.